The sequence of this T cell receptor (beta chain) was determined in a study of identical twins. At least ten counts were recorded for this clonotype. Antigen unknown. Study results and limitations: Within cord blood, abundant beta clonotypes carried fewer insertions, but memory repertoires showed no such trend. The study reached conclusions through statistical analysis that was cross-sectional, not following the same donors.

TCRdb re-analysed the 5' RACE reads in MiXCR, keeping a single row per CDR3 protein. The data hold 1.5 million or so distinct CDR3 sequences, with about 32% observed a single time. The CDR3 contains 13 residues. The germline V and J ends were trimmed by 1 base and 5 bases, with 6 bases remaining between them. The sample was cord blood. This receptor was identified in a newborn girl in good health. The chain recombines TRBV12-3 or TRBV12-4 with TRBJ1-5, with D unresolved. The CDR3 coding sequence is TGTGCCAGCAGTTTAGGGGCAGATCAGCCCCAGCATTTT. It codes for CASSLGADQPQHF.